These 25 T cell receptor beta chains were sequenced from one sample in a study of blood T cell repertoires in COVID-19. Produced via immunoSEQ multiplex PCR; TCRdb's table is partial and in-frame only. The sample yields a few hundred thousand clones, approximately 90% seen once. Sequencing used peripheral blood. All receptors derive from a man in his 70s with acute or convalescent COVID-19.

This chain links TRBV7-2 with TRBJ1-1, with 8 bases identical to TRBD1. Germline CDR1 is SGHTA and CDR2 is FQGNSA. The CDR3 contains 15 residues. V lost 7 bases, J lost 0 bases, and 7 bases stayed unmatched. For the CDR3, the DNA is TGTGCCAGCATCGACAGGGGCCCTCTGAACACTGAAGCTTTCTTT. Protein: CASIDRGPLNTEAFF.

The rearrangement uses TRBV18 and TRBJ2-5; D possibly corresponds to TRBD2 (5 bases). The CDR3 loop spans 15 amino acids. Trimming cost V 0 bases and J 1 base, with 9 bases left between them. CDR1 and CDR2 from the germline V gene are KGHSH and LQKENI. The CDR3 nucleotides read TGTGCCAGCTCACCACCCGCTAGCAGCCAAGAGACCCAGTACTTC. This translates into CASSPPASSQETQYF.

This chain uses TRBV7-9 with TRBJ1-1, with TRBD1 as a possible D gene (5 bases). The V end lost 2 bases, the J end lost 6 bases, and 10 bases lay between the germline ends. The CDR3 runs to 13 residues. Germline CDR1 is SEHNR and CDR2 is FQNEAQ (reference sequence). CDR3 DNA: TGTGCCAGCAGCTTACAGGGTTTTGCTGAAGCTTTCTTT. Translation: CASSLQGFAEAFF.

This sequence joins TRBV28 and TRBJ2-7, with D tentatively TRBD1 (6 bases). The V gene lost 3 bases and the J gene lost 3 bases, with 15 bases spanning the gap. The length of the CDR3 is 15 residues. Looked up from germline, CDR1 is MDHEN and CDR2 is SYDVKM. The CDR3, as DNA: TGTGCCAGCAGTTTTACAGGGATGGGGGACTACGAGCAGTACTTC. This encodes CASSFTGMGDYEQYF.

This sequence joins TRBV5-4 and TRBJ1-2, with 9 nucleotides matching TRBD1. The CDR3 sequence is 15 residues long. V dropped 0 bases and J dropped 7; count of bases not matched to a gene: 7. CDR1 SGHNT and CDR2 YYREEE come from the germline V gene (reference sequence). The CDR3 protein is CASSLVGGQGAGYTF. The CDR3 DNA follows: TGTGCCAGCAGCTTGGTGGGGGGACAGGGAGCTGGCTACACCTTC.

Only a few counts were recorded for this clone. V gene TRBV7-7 combines with J gene TRBJ1-1; 7 bases map to TRBD1. Germline lookup yields CDR1 SSHAT and CDR2 FNYEAQ (reference sequence). The CDR3 totals 15 residues. Trimming took 5 bases from V and 2 from J; bases not matched to a gene: 8. The CDR3 loop reads CASSHRDRSNTEAFF. The DNA for the CDR3 is TGTGCCAGCAGCCATAGGGACAGAAGTAACACTGAAGCTTTCTTT.

The rearrangement joins TRBV30 to TRBJ2-7; 8 nucleotides agree with TRBD2. The CDR3 contains 14 residues. Germline V gene sequence: CDR1 GTSNPN, CDR2 SVGIG (reference sequence). Trimming removed 0 bases from V and 4 bases from J; junction bases left unmatched: 5. CDR3 nucleotide sequence: TGTGCCTGGAGTGTTCTCAGCGGGAGATACGAGCAGTACTTC. As protein: CAWSVLSGRYEQYF.

In this sample, this clone turned up a few times. The rearrangement uses TRBV6-5 and TRBJ2-7; D not certain. This CDR3 contains 13 residues. V shed 6 bases and J shed 5 bases, with 14 bases lying between them. Germline loops: CDR1 MNHEY, CDR2 SVGAGI. CDR3 protein: CASSRSQSHEQYF. DNA of the CDR3: TGTGCCAGCAGCCGCTCGCAGTCCCACGAGCAGTACTTC.

The genes are TRBV18 and TRBJ2-3; no firm D call. Germline lookup yields CDR1 KGHSH and CDR2 LQKENI. Trimming removed 6 bases from V and 1 base from J, with 8 bases in between. CDR3 length: 13 amino acids. The DNA of the CDR3 is TGTGCCAGCTCTAAAGCGCGCACAGATACGCAGTATTTT. Translated, it gives CASSKARTDTQYF.

This clone was seen once. V usage is TRBV5-4 and J usage is TRBJ2-1; D might be TRBD1 (5 bases). This CDR3 region has 14 residues. The germline V gene encodes CDR1 SGHNT and CDR2 YYREEE (reference sequence). With 4 bases removed from V and 7 bases from J, the gap between germline ends came to 15 bases. CDR3 bases: TGTGCCAGCAGCCGACAGTCCCGGCCGAATGAGCAGTTCTTC. The encoded protein is CASSRQSRPNEQFF.

Points on this clone: At one of its ends the junction is not consistent with the germline gene, which may arise from a read error. This chain connects TRBV7-9 to TRBJ2-1, with 8 bases aligning to TRBD1. This CDR3 has 15 residues. Germline assignment: CDR1 SEHNR and CDR2 FQNEAQ (reference sequence). CDR3 DNA sequence: TGTGCCAGCAGCCCACCCAACAGGGGGGATTTTGTACGGATCTTC. Its translation: CASSPPNRGDFVRIF.

The chain links TRBV4-2 to TRBJ1-1; perhaps TRBD1 as D (6 bases). The germline gives CDR1 LGHNA, CDR2 YNFKEQ. This CDR3 has 18 residues. V lost 7 bases to trimming and J lost 4 bases, with 28 bases between them. As DNA, the CDR3 is TGTGCCAGCATCCCTTGGGGGGGCAAGAACCGGCAAGGCACTGAAGCTTTCTTT. Translating gives CASIPWGGKNRQGTEAFF.

The CDR3 DNA reads TGTGCCAGCAGCGTAGGGGGCGGCAGCACAGATACGCAGTATTTT. As protein: CASSVGGGSTDTQYF. This chain links TRBV9 with TRBJ2-3; D might be TRBD1 (5 bases). V lost 0 bases to trimming and J lost 0 bases, with 8 bases between them. The CDR3 has 15 residues. Germline CDR1 reads SGDLS; CDR2 reads YYNGEE.

The gene calls are TRBV5-1 and TRBJ1-6, with 9 bases lining up with TRBD1. The CDR3 totals 16 residues. V gave up 3 bases and J gave up 9 bases; unmatched junction bases: 10. CDR1 SGHRS and CDR2 YFSETQ come from the germline V gene. Here the CDR3 DNA reads TGCGCCAGCAGCTCCCAGGGACAGGGAAGTAGTTCACCCCTCCACTTT. Amino acid sequence: CASSSQGQGSSSPLHF.

The chain carries TRBV6-5 and TRBJ2-5; D gene uncertain. Germline-derived CDR1 and CDR2 are MNHEY and SVGAGI. V lost 4 bases, J lost 5 bases, and 8 bases lay in between. The CDR3 sequence is 12 residues long. CDR3 amino acids: CASSSPLETQYF. For the CDR3, the DNA is TGTGCCAGCAGTTCCCCATTGGAGACCCAGTACTTC.

A single count supports this clone. Different DNA sequences within this sample yield the same CDR3. V gene TRBV19 combines with J gene TRBJ2-2; 16 nucleotides match TRBD2. The CDR3 contains 19 residues. V lost 6 bases, J lost 0 bases, and 7 bases stayed unmatched. CDR1 LNHDA and CDR2 SQIVND come from the germline V gene (reference sequence). The CDR3 sequence: CASRLGLAGGRANTGELFF. The CDR3 DNA sequence: TGTGCCAGTAGACTGGGACTAGCGGGAGGGAGAGCGAACACCGGGGAGCTGTTTTTT.

This rearrangement joins TRBV11-2 to TRBJ2-7; D remains ambiguous. The CDR3 sequence is 11 residues long. Germline lookup yields CDR1 SGHAT and CDR2 FQNNGV. The V end lost 5 bases, the J end lost 1 base, and 3 bases lay between the germline ends. CDR3 coding DNA: TGTGCCAGCAGCCAGTCCTACGAGCAGTACTTC. Translation: CASSQSYEQYF.

The chain has TRBV24-1 and TRBJ1-1; D is undetermined. CDR1 is KGHDR and CDR2 is SFDVKD in the germline V gene. The length of the CDR3 is 13 residues. The V gene lost 1 base and the J gene lost 4 bases, with 6 bases spanning the gap. CDR3 DNA: TGTGCCACCAGTGATTTTTCCAGCACTGAAGCTTTCTTT. It is translated as CATSDFSSTEAFF.

V gene TRBV7-9 combines with J gene TRBJ2-2, with TRBD1 matching 7 bases. Germline V gives CDR1 SEHNR, CDR2 FQNEAQ (reference sequence). The CDR3 length is 17 residues. V lost 1 base to trimming and J lost 2 bases; unmatched junction nucleotides: 7. The CDR3 region is CASSLGPGQRNTGELFF. The DNA of the CDR3 is TGTGCCAGCAGCTTAGGGCCGGGACAGCGAAACACCGGGGAGCTGTTTTTT. Looking up the rest from reference TRBV7-9 and TRBJ2-2 gives the full variable domain: DTGVSQNPRHKITKRGQNVTFRCDPISEHNRLYWYRQTLGQGPEFLTYFQNEAQLEKSRLLSDRFSAERPKGSFSTLEIQRTEQGDSAMYLCASSLGPGQRNTGELFFGEGSRLTVL.

V is TRBV7-9 and J is TRBJ2-2; perhaps TRBD1 as D (6 bases). V dropped 1 base and J dropped 4 bases, with 19 bases sitting between them. The V gene's germline CDR1 is SEHNR and CDR2 FQNEAQ (reference sequence). The CDR3 runs to 18 residues. The CDR3 protein is CASSLVSGAPFGTGELFF. The CDR3 bases are TGTGCCAGCAGCTTAGTGTCAGGGGCCCCGTTTGGCACCGGGGAGCTGTTTTTT.

The chain combines TRBV13 with TRBJ2-6; a possible D gene is TRBD2 (6 bases). The CDR3 extends over 16 amino acids. Germline assignment: CDR1 PRHDT and CDR2 FYEKMQ (reference sequence). V gave up 3 bases and J gave up 4 bases, with 13 bases separating them. The CDR3: CASSLGGASGANVLTF. The CDR3 DNA follows: TGTGCCAGCAGCTTGGGCGGGGCCTCCGGGGCCAACGTCCTGACTTTC.

This clone was counted a few times. The V gene is TRBV12-3 or TRBV12-4, the J gene TRBJ1-5; D might be TRBD1 (5 bases). The CDR3 spans 13 residues. Trimming took 5 bases from V and 6 from J, leaving 11 bases between them. CDR3 sequence reads: CASSPGIFQPQHF. Written as DNA, the CDR3 is TGTGCCAGCAGTCCAGGGATATTTCAGCCCCAGCATTTT.

CDR3 in amino acids: CASQTNRGLIGNQPQHF. DNA for the CDR3: TGTGCCAGCCAAACAAACAGGGGGCTGATCGGCAATCAGCCCCAGCATTTT. This rearrangement joins TRBV28 to TRBJ1-5; 9 positions agree with TRBD1. J was trimmed by 2 bases and V by 8 bases; bases with no gene match: 13. Germline CDR1 and CDR2: MDHEN and SYDVKM. This CDR3 spans 17 amino acids.

The J gene is TRBJ2-7, the V gene TRBV5-1, with TRBD2 identical over 12 bases. The CDR3 sequence is 14 residues long. Germline CDR1 and CDR2: SGHRS and YFSETQ. V trimming: 0 bases; J trimming: 6 bases; junction bases outside the gene matches: 1. The CDR3 DNA reads as TGCGCCAGCAGCTTGGGACTAGCGGGAGTCGAGCAGTACTTC. Translating it yields CASSLGLAGVEQYF.

DNA for the CDR3: TGTGCCAGCAGCGTAGCTGGGGGCCGTGAGGGTTACAATGAGCAGTTCTTC. Translation gives CASSVAGGREGYNEQFF. J is TRBJ2-1 and V is TRBV9; tentative D call: TRBD1 (6 bases). This CDR3 is built from 17 residues. CDR1 is SGDLS and CDR2 is YYNGEE in the germline V gene. Trimming removed 0 bases from V and 4 bases from J, with 17 bases in between.